This is a list of T cell receptor beta chains from one sample in a study of blood T cell repertoires in COVID-19. Only in-frame clones appear in the TCRdb table, and some are missing; sequencing was by immunoSEQ multiplex PCR. This table holds some 300,000 clones, about 87% found once. What was sequenced was peripheral blood. These receptors came from a man in his 70s with acute or convalescent COVID-19. Each CDR3 is given with its conserved first and last residue. A D gene is named only where the DNA matches it firmly. Some rows have no size entry. The others give once, few or many, or a class for an expanded clone.

D gene: TRBD1; V gene: TRBV30; clone size: NA; J gene: TRBJ2-1; CDR3 protein: CACTQGAGEQFF; CDR3 DNA: TGTGCCTGCACGCAGGGGGCGGGTGAGCAGTTCTTC
D gene: TRBD1; V gene: TRBV3-1/TRBV3-2; clone size: NA; J gene: TRBJ2-5; CDR3 protein: CASSPRGGAGETQYF; CDR3 DNA: TGTGCCAGCAGCCCGAGAGGGGGCGCAGGGGAGACCCAGTACTTC
D gene: NA; V gene: TRBV4-1; clone size: few; J gene: TRBJ1-1; CDR3 protein: CASSQIRPNGGRVAFF; CDR3 DNA: TGCGCCAGCAGCCAAATTAGGCCGAACGGGGGGCGCGTGGCTTTCTTT
D gene: NA; V gene: TRBV9; clone size: NA; J gene: TRBJ2-5; CDR3 protein: CASSVEGGDYQETQYF; CDR3 DNA: TGTGCCAGCAGCGTAGAGGGGGGGGATTACCAAGAGACCCAGTACTTC
D gene: NA; V gene: TRBV5-1; clone size: NA; J gene: TRBJ2-7; CDR3 protein: CASSALDGQTYEQYF; CDR3 DNA: TGCGCCAGCAGCGCTCTCGATGGACAGACCTACGAGCAGTACTTC
D gene: TRBD1; V gene: TRBV7-2; clone size: NA; J gene: TRBJ1-1; CDR3 protein: CASSSSGGVRDTEAFF; CDR3 DNA: TGTGCCAGCAGCTCATCAGGGGGCGTAAGGGACACTGAAGCTTTCTTT
D gene: NA; V gene: TRBV18; clone size: NA; J gene: TRBJ2-5; CDR3 protein: CASSPPTRGGETQYF; CDR3 DNA: TGTGCCAGCTCACCACCGACGCGGGGTGGAGAGACCCAGTACTTC
D gene: TRBD1; V gene: TRBV28; clone size: once; J gene: TRBJ2-7; CDR3 protein: CASTMVRGLAEQYF; CDR3 DNA: TGTGCCAGCACCATGGTCAGGGGGCTTGCCGAGCAGTACTTC
D gene: TRBD2; V gene: TRBV19; clone size: NA; J gene: TRBJ2-1; CDR3 protein: CASSPRLGGGRKQFF; CDR3 DNA: TGTGCCAGTAGTCCCCGCCTCGGGGGCGGGAGGAAGCAGTTCTTC
D gene: NA; V gene: TRBV19; clone size: NA; J gene: TRBJ2-1; CDR3 protein: CASTPGGASYNEQFF; CDR3 DNA: TGTGCCAGTACCCCTGGGGGCGCCTCCTACAATGAGCAGTTCTTC
D gene: NA; V gene: TRBV19; clone size: NA; J gene: TRBJ1-6; CDR3 protein: CASSFAGISPLHF; CDR3 DNA: TGTGCCAGTAGTTTTGCAGGGATTTCACCCCTCCACTTT
D gene: NA; V gene: TRBV19; clone size: NA; J gene: TRBJ2-3; CDR3 protein: CASSRRGAQGDTQYF; CDR3 DNA: TGTGCCAGTAGTCGCCGGGGGGCCCAAGGGGATACGCAGTATTTT
D gene: TRBD2; V gene: TRBV9; clone size: NA; J gene: TRBJ2-5; CDR3 protein: CASSVAGSGMSSTQYF; CDR3 DNA: TGTGCCAGCAGCGTAGCTGGTAGCGGGATGTCAAGTACCCAGTACTTC
D gene: NA; V gene: TRBV5-6; clone size: NA; J gene: TRBJ2-7; CDR3 protein: CASSLEVSRQIYEQYF; CDR3 DNA: TGTGCCAGCAGCTTGGAAGTTTCTCGACAGATCTACGAGCAGTACTTC
D gene: NA; V gene: TRBV11-2; clone size: NA; J gene: TRBJ2-2; CDR3 protein: CASSSGTGAGELFF; CDR3 DNA: TGTGCCAGCAGCTCCGGGACGGGGGCCGGGGAGCTGTTTTTT
D gene: NA; V gene: TRBV23-1; clone size: NA; J gene: TRBJ2-5; CDR3 protein: CATTDQRETQYF; CDR3 DNA: TGCGCCACGACCGACCAGCGAGAGACCCAGTACTTC
D gene: NA; V gene: TRBV7-9; clone size: NA; J gene: TRBJ1-3; CDR3 protein: CASSIQDSRGTIYF; CDR3 DNA: TGTGCCAGCAGCATCCAGGACAGTAGAGGCACCATATATTTT
D gene: NA; V gene: TRBV24-1; clone size: NA; J gene: TRBJ2-3; CDR3 protein: CATSGGEGTDTQYF; CDR3 DNA: TGTGCCACCAGTGGGGGGGAGGGCACAGATACGCAGTATTTT
D gene: NA; V gene: TRBV6-5; clone size: once; J gene: TRBJ2-7; CDR3 protein: CASRLLGAHEQYF; CDR3 DNA: TGTGCCAGCAGACTACTAGGTGCTCACGAGCAGTACTTC
D gene: TRBD2; V gene: TRBV4-3; clone size: NA; J gene: TRBJ2-7; CDR3 protein: CASSQEIARGGYEQYF; CDR3 DNA: TGCGCCAGCAGCCAAGAAATTGCGCGGGGAGGGTACGAGCAGTACTTC
D gene: NA; V gene: TRBV28; clone size: NA; J gene: TRBJ1-3; CDR3 protein: CASRISSGTHGNTIYF; CDR3 DNA: TGTGCCAGCAGAATCTCATCCGGGACACATGGAAACACCATATATTTT
D gene: NA; V gene: TRBV5-1; clone size: NA; J gene: TRBJ2-5; CDR3 protein: CASSLGRAARGETQYF; CDR3 DNA: TGCGCCAGCAGCTTGGGTCGCGCGGCGAGAGGAGAGACCCAGTACTTC
D gene: TRBD2; V gene: TRBV6-2/TRBV6-3; clone size: NA; J gene: TRBJ2-1; CDR3 protein: CASSYLLAGGYNEQFF; CDR3 DNA: TGTGCCAGCAGTTACTTACTAGCGGGGGGATACAATGAGCAGTTCTTC
D gene: NA; V gene: TRBV9; clone size: NA; J gene: TRBJ1-3; CDR3 protein: CASSVGQGSGNTIYF; CDR3 DNA: TGTGCCAGCAGCGTAGGTCAGGGCTCTGGAAACACCATATATTTT
D gene: NA; V gene: TRBV5-8; clone size: NA; J gene: TRBJ1-5; CDR3 protein: CASSLRGGPQHF; CDR3 DNA: TGTGCCAGCAGCTTGAGAGGTGGGCCCCAGCATTTT
D gene: TRBD2; V gene: TRBV23-1; clone size: NA; J gene: TRBJ2-5; CDR3 protein: CASSQGLAGEKETQYF; CDR3 DNA: TGCGCCAGCAGTCAAGGACTAGCGGGGGAAAAAGAGACCCAGTACTTC
D gene: TRBD2; V gene: TRBV10-3; clone size: NA; J gene: TRBJ2-1; CDR3 protein: CATAPARQRGTSYNEQFF; CDR3 DNA: TGTGCCACCGCCCCTGCGCGCCAGCGGGGGACCTCCTACAATGAGCAGTTCTTC
D gene: TRBD1; V gene: TRBV19; clone size: many; J gene: TRBJ1-1; CDR3 protein: CASSWGQGLGAFF; CDR3 DNA: TGTGCCAGTAGTTGGGGACAGGGCCTAGGAGCTTTCTTT
D gene: TRBD2; V gene: TRBV10-1; clone size: NA; J gene: TRBJ2-7; CDR3 protein: CASSEGLAGSGEQYF; CDR3 DNA: TGCGCCAGCAGTGAGGGACTAGCGGGAAGTGGCGAGCAGTACTTC
D gene: NA; V gene: TRBV7-2; clone size: NA; J gene: TRBJ2-7; CDR3 protein: CASRGLAGVKQYF; CDR3 DNA: TGTGCCAGCAGAGGCCTAGCAGGGGTGAAGCAGTACTTC
D gene: NA; V gene: TRBV28; clone size: NA; J gene: TRBJ1-4; CDR3 protein: CAIEDRPNEKLFF; CDR3 DNA: TGTGCCATCGAAGACAGGCCTAATGAAAAACTGTTTTTT
D gene: NA; V gene: TRBV27; clone size: NA; J gene: TRBJ2-4; CDR3 protein: CASSLSRGAKNIQYF; CDR3 DNA: TGTGCCAGCAGTTTATCCCGGGGAGCCAAAAACATTCAGTACTTC
D gene: TRBD2; V gene: TRBV5-4; clone size: NA; J gene: TRBJ2-6; CDR3 protein: CASSLGGLAPSGANVLTF; CDR3 DNA: TGTGCCAGCAGCTTAGGGGGACTAGCTCCCTCTGGGGCCAACGTCCTGACTTTC
D gene: NA; V gene: TRBV21-1; clone size: NA; J gene: TRBJ2-5; CDR3 protein: CARTRFREVVETQYF; CDR3 DNA: TGTGCCAGAACGAGATTCAGGGAGGTTGTGGAGACCCAGTACTTC
D gene: TRBD2; V gene: TRBV6-5; clone size: NA; J gene: TRBJ2-7; CDR3 protein: CASGREGRLDF; CDR3 DNA: TGTGCCAGCGGGAGGGAGGGGCGGCTCGATTTC
D gene: NA; V gene: TRBV29-1; clone size: NA; J gene: TRBJ2-1; CDR3 protein: CSAKPNSYNEQFF; CDR3 DNA: TGCAGCGCTAAGCCGAACTCCTACAATGAGCAGTTCTTC
D gene: TRBD1; V gene: TRBV4-3; clone size: NA; J gene: TRBJ2-7; CDR3 protein: CASSQEVGTGSGEQYF; CDR3 DNA: TGCGCCAGCAGCCAAGAAGTGGGGACAGGGTCCGGCGAGCAGTACTTC
D gene: TRBD1; V gene: TRBV2; clone size: NA; J gene: TRBJ2-6; CDR3 protein: CASSPGTGAPGANVLTF; CDR3 DNA: TGTGCCAGCAGTCCCGGGACAGGGGCTCCTGGGGCCAACGTCCTGACTTTC
D gene: TRBD2; V gene: TRBV6-5; clone size: NA; J gene: TRBJ2-1; CDR3 protein: CASRKAGSPYNEQFF; CDR3 DNA: TGTGCCAGCAGAAAAGCGGGATCACCCTACAATGAGCAGTTCTTC
D gene: TRBD1; V gene: TRBV3-1/TRBV3-2; clone size: NA; J gene: TRBJ2-7; CDR3 protein: CASSQGRGRVGQYF; CDR3 DNA: TGTGCCAGCAGCCAAGGCAGGGGGCGAGTCGGGCAGTACTTC
D gene: TRBD2; V gene: TRBV9; clone size: once; J gene: TRBJ2-3; CDR3 protein: CASSVGSGGPDTQYF; CDR3 DNA: TGTGCCAGCAGCGTAGGGAGCGGGGGGCCAGATACGCAGTATTTT
D gene: TRBD1; V gene: TRBV4-2; clone size: NA; J gene: TRBJ1-2; CDR3 protein: CASSWDSDLDYGYTF; CDR3 DNA: TGTGCCAGCAGCTGGGACAGCGACCTGGACTATGGCTACACCTTC
D gene: TRBD2; V gene: TRBV28; clone size: NA; J gene: TRBJ2-5; CDR3 protein: CASSSPRTSGGRETQYF; CDR3 DNA: TGTGCCAGCAGTTCTCCTCGGACTAGCGGGGGGAGGGAGACCCAGTACTTC
D gene: NA; V gene: TRBV7-2; clone size: few; J gene: TRBJ1-3; CDR3 protein: CASSPRRPGGISGNTIYF; CDR3 DNA: TGTGCCAGCAGCCCCAGGAGGCCCGGGGGGATCTCTGGAAACACCATATATTTT
D gene: NA; V gene: TRBV4-2; clone size: few; J gene: TRBJ1-5; CDR3 protein: CASSQDGQGFRAQPQHF; CDR3 DNA: TGTGCCAGCAGCCAAGATGGGCAGGGTTTTCGGGCTCAGCCCCAGCATTTT